This T cell receptor (beta chain) was sequenced for a study of T cells in Graves' hyperthyroidism and ophthalmopathy. Findings of the study overall: Most thyroid clonotypes that were expanded above 0.001 also turned up in blood.

This clonotype has ten or more counts. Its antigen is as yet unknown. There were TCR beta CDR3 regions amplified from RNA transcripts. First-round RT-PCR of the TCR CDR3 relied on the HTBI primer set. TCRdb independently ran MiXCR on the multiplex PCR reads; one entry per CDR3 protein. The sample shows over 700,000 distinct CDR3 sequences, approximately 36% of them seen only once. Calling Graves' hyperthyroidism stable meant ophthalmopathy did not progress within 18 months. This CDR3 is 14 amino acids long. V was cut by 5 bases and J by 0 bases, with 10 bases left in between. CDR1 is DFQATT and CDR2 is SNEGSKA in the germline V gene (reference sequence).

This sequence was found in a woman aged 40-49 years with Graves' hyperthyroidism. Sequenced material: blood. This chain joins TRBV20-1 and TRBJ1-4; D unresolved. DNA of the CDR3: TGCAGTGCTGGTGCCGTTGCAACTAATGAAAAACTGTTTTTT. It codes for CSAGAVATNEKLFF.